This T cell receptor beta chain was sequenced for a study of blood T cell repertoires in COVID-19. In the original analysis: Reference gene primer amplification in the assay estimated nucleated cell counts. Data came from immunoSEQ multiplex PCR; TCRdb stores just in-frame clones and leaves some out. Clone size and V and J calls were adopted from that table, with D and trimming inferred from the DNA. This table holds roughly 190,000 clones, 82% found once. Germline lookup yields CDR1 SGHDT and CDR2 YYEEEE. Unmatched junction bases numbered 6, after V lost 3 bases and J lost 6 bases. The CDR3 contains 14 residues. Residents of over 20 US areas, aged about 18 to 89 years, made up the participants.

This TCR derives from an older woman with acute COVID-19. This chain connects TRBV5-6 to TRBJ1-2; 9 bases align to TRBD1. Sequences were obtained from PBMCs or T cells enriched from blood (not recorded which). The CDR3 loop is CASSSRDRVNGYTF. Written as DNA, the CDR3 is TGTGCCAGCAGCTCGAGGGACAGGGTAAATGGCTACACCTTC.